This T cell receptor (beta chain) was recorded in a study of identical twins. Each CDR3 protein is one row after TCRdb ran MiXCR on the 5' RACE reads. The repertoire includes about 470,000 distinct CDR3 sequences, 20% to 30% of them detected once, and about 2.9% sits in the top ten. Study-wide findings and caveats: Part of the zero-insertion signal could reflect confounding by invariant MAIT and iNKT cells.

In its sample, this clonotype was seen a few times. Its antigen is not identified. This CDR3 is 14 amino acids long. Unmatched junction bases numbered 6, after V lost 5 bases and J lost 4 bases. In germline, CDR1 is SGHRS, CDR2 YFSETQ. All of the donors were Caucasians in good health. These data also formed part of another study, on T cells expressing NK-cell markers. That work states: With respect to HCMV, seven of the eight sequenced donors were seropositive, and one was seronegative. Over 5 donors had dominant NKG2C+ clonotypes that comprised roughly 1.0-8% of their CD8+ T cells.

This receptor was identified in a young woman in good health. The chain links TRBV5-1 to TRBJ2-3; TRBD2 matches at 8 bases. The material sequenced was CD4+ T cells sorted from blood. The CDR3 nucleotides read TGCGCCAGCAGTCCTAGAGCGGGGGCAGATACGCAGTATTTT. Translated, it gives CASSPRAGADTQYF. Using reference TRBV5-1 and TRBJ2-3 for the parts outside the CDR3, the full variable domain is KAGVTQTPRYLIKTRGQQVTLSCSPISGHRSVSWYQQTPGQGLQFLFEYFSETQRNKGNFPGRFSGRQFSNSRSEMNVSTLELGDSALYLCASSPRAGADTQYFGPGTRLTVL.